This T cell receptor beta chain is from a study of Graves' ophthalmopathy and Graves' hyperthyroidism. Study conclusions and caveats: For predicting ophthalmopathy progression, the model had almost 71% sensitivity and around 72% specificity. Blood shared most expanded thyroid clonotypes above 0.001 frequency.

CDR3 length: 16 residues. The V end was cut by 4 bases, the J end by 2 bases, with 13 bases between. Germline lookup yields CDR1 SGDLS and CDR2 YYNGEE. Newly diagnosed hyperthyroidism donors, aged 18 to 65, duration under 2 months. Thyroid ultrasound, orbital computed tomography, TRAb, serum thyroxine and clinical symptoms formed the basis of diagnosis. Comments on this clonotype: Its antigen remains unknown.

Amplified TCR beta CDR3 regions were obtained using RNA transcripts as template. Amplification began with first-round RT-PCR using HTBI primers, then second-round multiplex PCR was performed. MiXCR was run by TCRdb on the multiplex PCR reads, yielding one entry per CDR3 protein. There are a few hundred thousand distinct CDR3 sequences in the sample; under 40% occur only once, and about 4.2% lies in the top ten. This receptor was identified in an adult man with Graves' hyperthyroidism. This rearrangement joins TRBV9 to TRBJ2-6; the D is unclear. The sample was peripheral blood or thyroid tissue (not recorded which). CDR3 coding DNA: TGTGCCAGCAGCCCCTCGGTTTGGACTGGGGCCAACGTCCTGACTTTC. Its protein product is CASSPSVWTGANVLTF.